The table lists the clone carrying this TCR beta chain with many counts. Antigen: not known. The junction shows a germline mismatch at one end, possibly a read error. This CDR3 has 16 residues. Germline-derived CDR1 and CDR2 are MNHNS and SASEGT. This sample stems from a study of Graves' ophthalmopathy and Graves' hyperthyroidism. Study-wide findings and caveats: For separating ophthalmopathy from stable hyperthyroidism, a 13-signature model gave over 85% sensitivity and 75% to 83% specificity. Blood was where most expanded thyroid clonotypes above 0.001 frequency also turned up.

Amplified material comprised TCR beta CDR3 regions derived from RNA transcripts. HTBI primers served in a first-round RT-PCR, which a second-round multiplex PCR followed. MiXCR, applied by TCRdb to the multiplex PCR reads, yields one record per CDR3 protein. This table holds 600,000 to 650,000 distinct CDR3 sequences, 22% found once. Sequenced: peripheral blood. The source is a woman between 18 and 29 years old with stable Graves' hyperthyroidism. Some clones in this sample may be carry-over from other donors' samples. The chain links TRBV6-1 to TRBJ2-7; TRBD1 aligns across 9 bases. This CDR3 reads CASIPSQGAGSHEQYF. Here the CDR3 DNA reads TGTGCCAGCATTCCATCACAGGGGGCGGGCTCCCACGAGCAGTACTTC.